Listed below are T cell receptor beta chains from one sample, sequenced in a study of blood T cell repertoires in COVID-19. Data came from immunoSEQ multiplex PCR; TCRdb stores just in-frame clones and leaves some out. The table includes fewer than 500,000 clones, over 85% detected once. Sequenced: peripheral blood. The receptors were sampled from a man between 18 and 29 years old with COVID-19, enrolled during active disease. Each CDR3 is given with its conserved first and last residue. D genes are given only for firm matches. Size is omitted from some rows. Given values are once, few, many or a class for expanded clones.

clone_size,v_call,j_call,d_call,cdr3_aa,cdr3_nt
-,TRBV12-5,TRBJ1-4,TRBD1,CASGLGTDPTNEKLFF,TGTGCTAGTGGCCTCGGGACAGATCCAACTAATGAAAAACTGTTTTTT
-,TRBV7-2,TRBJ2-3,TRBD2,CASRIAGVTDTQYF,TGTGCCAGCAGGATAGCGGGGGTCACAGATACGCAGTATTTT
-,TRBV18,TRBJ1-6,-,CASSPRERPPLHF,TGTGCCAGCTCACCAAGGGAGCGGCCACCCCTCCACTTT
-,TRBV11-3,TRBJ2-1,TRBD1,CASSLGTRGGGDEQFF,TGTGCCAGCAGCTTAGGTACCAGAGGGGGCGGCGATGAGCAGTTCTTC
-,TRBV19,TRBJ2-3,TRBD2,CASSSRTSGTDTQYF,TGTGCCAGTAGTTCCCGGACTAGCGGCACAGATACGCAGTATTTT
-,TRBV2,TRBJ2-1,TRBD2,CAIPSGGNNNEQFF,TGTGCCATCCCTAGCGGGGGGAATAACAATGAGCAGTTCTTC
-,TRBV2,TRBJ2-7,-,CASSEARSDSYEQYF,TGTGCCAGCAGTGAAGCTCGCAGCGACTCCTACGAGCAGTACTTC
-,TRBV5-6,TRBJ2-3,-,CASSRAGTDTQYF,TGTGCCAGCAGCAGAGCGGGCACAGATACGCAGTATTTT
-,TRBV20-1,TRBJ2-7,TRBD1,CSASSPGQGYDEQYF,TGCAGTGCTAGTTCTCCGGGACAGGGTTATGACGAGCAGTACTTC
-,TRBV5-1,TRBJ2-5,TRBD2,CASSLEASGDIIQETQYF,TGCGCCAGCAGCTTGGAGGCTAGCGGGGACATAATTCAAGAGACCCAGTACTTC
-,TRBV15,TRBJ1-6,-,CATSRGTDHNSPLHF,TGTGCCACCAGCAGAGGGACAGATCATAATTCACCCCTCCACTTT
-,TRBV6-1,TRBJ2-5,TRBD2,CASSEEPSGSTETQYF,TGTGCCAGCAGTGAAGAGCCTAGCGGGAGTACAGAGACCCAGTACTTC
-,TRBV5-1,TRBJ2-1,-,CASSLGTIGGNEQFF,TGCGCCAGCAGCTTGGGTACAATCGGCGGCAATGAGCAGTTCTTC
-,TRBV27,TRBJ2-2,TRBD1,CASSEGGHTGELFF,TGTGCCAGCAGCGAAGGGGGCCACACCGGGGAGCTGTTTTTT
-,TRBV10-3,TRBJ1-6,-,CAISDKGEDSPLHF,TGTGCCATCAGTGACAAAGGGGAAGATTCACCCCTCCACTTT
-,TRBV4-1,TRBJ1-2,TRBD1,CASSHATGRKGYTF,TGCGCCAGCAGCCATGCGACAGGGAGGAAGGGCTACACCTTC
-,TRBV5-1,TRBJ2-5,TRBD2,CASSGGLAGFQETQYF,TGCGCCAGCAGCGGGGGACTAGCGGGGTTTCAAGAGACCCAGTACTTC
-,TRBV14,TRBJ1-5,-,CASSQERGSPQHF,TGTGCCAGCAGCCAAGAAAGGGGTTCGCCCCAGCATTTT
-,TRBV5-1,TRBJ1-1,TRBD1,CASSWTGGRTEAFF,TGCGCCAGCAGCTGGACAGGGGGCAGGACTGAAGCTTTCTTT
once,TRBV7-3,TRBJ1-5,TRBD1,CASSLKVSADRGPYSNQPQHF,TGTGCCAGCAGCTTAAAAGTCTCGGCGGACAGGGGACCCTATAGCAATCAGCCCCAGCATTTT